Below, 13 T cell receptor beta chains from the same sample are listed, as sequenced in a study of Tregs in tolerant kidney transplant recipients. Profiled with immunoSEQ multiplex PCR; TCRdb holds only in-frame clones, not every one. The table has about 81,000 clones, about 91% seen once. The nonmyeloablative bone marrow transplants came from related graft donors, with transient mixed chimerism. The sample consisted of CD4+ T cells from blood (PBMCs), taken 24 months after the transplant. These receptors were obtained from a human patient who received a combined kidney and bone marrow transplant. Some T cells may originate from the graft donor.

This clone was recorded only once. The genes are TRBV21-1 and TRBJ1-5. TRBV21-1 is tagged as a pseudogene. This CDR3 has 15 amino acids. The CDR3 DNA sequence: TGTGCCAGCAGCAAAGAGGCTCCGCCGGGTCAGCCCCAGCATTTT. Protein product: CASSKEAPPGQPQHF.

V usage is TRBV19 and J usage is TRBJ2-7; maybe TRBD2 (5 bases). Germline assignment: CDR1 LNHDA and CDR2 SQIVND (reference sequence). V lost 6 bases, J lost 3 bases, and 12 bases lay in between. The CDR3 length is 13 residues. The CDR3 DNA is TGTGCCAGTAGCCACGGGGTAATCTACGAGCAGTACTTC. Protein product: CASSHGVIYEQYF.

This chain connects TRBV7-6 to TRBJ2-7; 7 bases are a match to TRBD1. The length of the CDR3 is 14 residues. Germline V lookup: CDR1 SGHVS, CDR2 FNYEAQ. The junction had 7 bases not matched to a gene; V was cut back by 4 bases and J by 4 bases. The DNA of the CDR3 is TGTGCCAGCAGCTCCAGACAGGGTGGGTACGAGCAGTACTTC. This encodes CASSSRQGGYEQYF.

The rearrangement joins TRBV30 to TRBJ2-1, with 10 bases aligning to TRBD2. Germline loops: CDR1 GTSNPN, CDR2 SVGIG (reference sequence). The CDR3 spans 15 residues. Losses at the gene ends were 0 bases for V and 2 bases for J; bases not matched to a gene: 1. CDR3 loop: CAWSVGLAAYNEQFF. Here the CDR3 DNA reads TGTGCCTGGAGTGTCGGACTAGCGGCCTACAATGAGCAGTTCTTC.

V and J are TRBV19 and TRBJ1-1; D is unresolved. Germline loops: CDR1 LNHDA, CDR2 SQIVND (reference sequence). V was shortened by 1 base and J by 2 bases, with 8 bases between the two germline ends. CDR3 length: 14 amino acids. CDR3 coding DNA: TGTGCCAGTAGTATAGGAGGGCGTAACACTGAAGCTTTCTTT. Protein product: CASSIGGRNTEAFF.

This clone has only a few counts. The V gene is TRBV7-2, the J gene TRBJ2-5; 7 nucleotides align to TRBD2. Per the germline V gene, CDR1 is SGHTA and CDR2 is FQGNSA. The CDR3 consists of 15 residues. The V segment lost 4 bases and the J segment 1 base; nucleotides outside the gene matches: 6. The CDR3 loop reads CASSSQGGGQETQYF. DNA of the CDR3: TGTGCCAGCAGCTCTCAGGGCGGGGGCCAAGAGACCCAGTACTTC.

The chain is built from TRBV6-6 and TRBJ1-2, with no clear D. V was trimmed by 0 bases and J by 3 bases, leaving 8 bases between them. The germline V gene has CDR1 MNHNY and CDR2 SVGAGI (reference sequence). This CDR3 spans 14 amino acids. The CDR3 DNA follows: TGTGCCAGCAGTTACTCGCAGGTCTACTATGGCTACACCTTC. The encoded protein is CASSYSQVYYGYTF.

This chain joins TRBV4-1 and TRBJ2-3; a possible D gene is TRBD2 (5 bases). V lost 1 base to trimming and J lost 2 bases, with 22 bases between them. CDR3 size: 19 residues. Germline loops: CDR1 MGHRA, CDR2 YSYEKL. The CDR3 DNA is TGCGCCAGCAGCCAAGTCTTTTTAGGAAGAGACTACGCCACAGATACGCAGTATTTT. Its translation: CASSQVFLGRDYATDTQYF.

The chain combines TRBV5-1 with TRBJ2-2; D uncertain. This CDR3 has 13 residues. V shed 5 bases and J shed 1 base, with 6 bases lying between them. Germline values: CDR1 SGHRS, CDR2 YFSETQ. The CDR3 DNA sequence: TGCGCCAGCAGTCGACAGAACACCGGGGAGCTGTTTTTT. Amino acids: CASSRQNTGELFF.

The V gene is TRBV11-3, the J gene TRBJ2-5; 9 nucleotides agree with TRBD2. The CDR3 contains 15 residues. Germline V gene lookup returns CDR1 SGHNT and CDR2 YENEEA. The trim removed 2 bases at V and 6 bases at J, leaving 7 bases unmatched. CDR3 in amino acids: CASSLISGSGKTQYF. In DNA form, the CDR3 reads TGTGCCAGCAGCTTAATTAGCGGGAGCGGGAAGACCCAGTACTTC.

The rearrangement joins TRBV18 to TRBJ1-4; no definite D call. The CDR3 totals 15 residues. Looked up from germline, CDR1 is KGHSH and CDR2 is LQKENI. With 0 bases removed from V and 6 bases from J, the gap between germline ends came to 11 bases. The CDR3 DNA reads as TGTGCCAGCTCACCACCATTCCAAACGGATGAAAAACTGTTTTTT. Translated, it gives CASSPPFQTDEKLFF.

V gene TRBV18 combines with J gene TRBJ1-4; 8 bases map to TRBD1. The junction had 8 bases not matched to a gene; V was cut back by 6 bases and J by 8 bases. The germline V gene encodes CDR1 KGHSH and CDR2 LQKENI. The CDR3 totals 14 residues. The CDR3 protein is CASSRTGKGEKLFF. The CDR3 DNA is TGTGCCAGCTCGCGGACAGGGAAAGGGGAAAAACTGTTTTTT.

This clone was recorded once. The V gene is TRBV7-2, the J gene TRBJ2-5; 7 bases line up with TRBD1. Looked up from germline, CDR1 is SGHTA and CDR2 is FQGNSA. The J segment lost 2 bases and the V segment lost 8 bases, leaving 5 bases of the junction unmatched. CDR3 length equals 13 residues. The CDR3 nucleotides are TGTGCCAGCTTACAGGGGATACAAGAGACCCAGTACTTC. This codes for CASLQGIQETQYF.